This TCR beta chain appears in the sequencing data of a study of human T cells and chemical hapten exposure. Study as a whole: Sensitization was performed using 2% DPC on a roughly 2 cm by roughly 2 cm upper inner arm skin site. Patients having alopecia areata, totalis or universalis were mostly female.

General observations from the study: Expanded TCRs showed more large CDR3 clusters than pre-sensitization or healthy control sets.

As for time point: pre-sensitization, week 0. Treatment given: therapeutic diphenylcyclopropenone sensitization with weekly scalp DPC. In regard to this clonotype: The target antigen is unknown.

CDR3 size: 15 residues. Trimming took 4 bases from V and 3 from J; bases not matched to a gene: 6. Germline-derived CDR1 and CDR2 are SGHRS and YFSETQ. As originally analysed: Samples ranged from roughly 23,224 to 690,600 TCRs, with a median of 95,638. TCRdb re-called the RACE reads through MiXCR, storing one row per CDR3 protein. TCRdb, rather than the study authors, made the V and J calls. The data show about 260,000 distinct CDR3 sequences, over 8% seen once. V and J are TRBV5-1 and TRBJ1-2; 10 bases are a match to TRBD1. The sequences come from whole blood, collected in connection with sensitization to the hapten diphenylcyclopropenone (DPC). The sequence came from a woman between 40 and 50 years old with alopecia areata. Some clones in this sample may be carry-over from other donors' samples. The chain's CDR3 is CASSTGQGVDYGYTF. The CDR3 DNA sequence: TGCGCCAGCAGCACTGGACAGGGGGTGGACTATGGCTACACCTTC.